The 4 T cell receptor beta chains below come from one sample, sequenced in a study of T cells in tumors after PD-1 blockade. Method: immunoSEQ multiplex PCR; TCRdb's copy keeps in-frame clones and lacks some. The repertoire has 60,000 to 70,000 clones, 74% of them found once; the top ten carry about 4.8%. The sample was PBMCs, taken after anti-PD-1 treatment. These receptors were obtained from a human donor with basal cell carcinoma.

The chain joins TRBV6-5 to TRBJ2-3; TRBD2 matches 9 bases. Germline V gene data show CDR1 as MNHEY and CDR2 as SVGAGI. Trimming at V came to 6 bases and at J to 2 bases, leaving 6 bases not matched to a gene. CDR3 length equals 15 residues. In DNA form, the CDR3 reads TGTGCCAGCAGCCTTAGCGGGGGCCACACAGATACGCAGTATTTT. As protein: CASSLSGGHTDTQYF.

The rearrangement links TRBV19 to TRBJ2-7; possibly TRBD2 for D (5 bases). The CDR3 is 13 residues long. Trimming pared 1 base from V and 6 bases from J, leaving 10 bases between. Germline V CDR1 and CDR2: LNHDA, SQIVND (reference sequence). The CDR3 bases are TGTGCCAGTAGTATAGTAGGGAGCGTCGAGCAGTACTTC. Amino acid sequence: CASSIVGSVEQYF.

This clone was seen a few times. The chain has TRBV12-3 or TRBV12-4 and TRBJ1-2, with TRBD1 as a possible D gene (6 bases). This CDR3 comprises 13 residues. V was trimmed by 3 bases and J by 6 bases, leaving 11 bases between them. The CDR3 spells CASSFTGTHGYTF. The CDR3 region has the DNA TGTGCCAGCAGTTTTACCGGGACACATGGCTACACCTTC.

CDR3 nucleotides: TGTGCCAGCAGCTTGGGGAGAGCGGGGGGCCTAGAGACCCAGTACTTC. Its protein is CASSLGRAGGLETQYF. The chain is built from TRBV5-6 and TRBJ2-5; the match to TRBD2 covers 9 bases. Germline V gene data show CDR1 as SGHDT and CDR2 as YYEEEE. J was trimmed by 4 bases and V by 0 bases; bases with no gene match: 7. CDR3 length: 16 amino acids. Full variable domain (remainder filled in from reference TRBV5-6 and TRBJ2-5): DAGVTQSPTHLIKTRGQQVTLRCSPKSGHDTVSWYQQALGQGPQFIFQYYEEEERQRGNFPDRFSGHQFPNYSSELNVNALLLGDSALYLCASSLGRAGGLETQYFGPGTRLLVL.